This T cell receptor beta chain was captured by sequencing in a study of blood T cell repertoires in COVID-19. In the study overall: The United States, Italy and Spain were the sources of the acute and convalescent COVID-19 samples.

Germline lookup yields CDR1 SQVTM and CDR2 ANQGSEA. The CDR3 length is 17 residues. V was clipped by 6 bases and J by 2 bases; unmatched bases: 11. Assay used: immunoSEQ multiplex PCR; TCRdb lists only in-frame clones, some missing. The table records more than 150,000 clones, around 86% of them present only once. This TCR derives from a man in his 70s who had recovered from COVID-19. V gene TRBV29-1 combines with J gene TRBJ2-5; 14 nucleotides align to TRBD2. The sample comprised peripheral blood. The CDR3 here is CSVTGTSGSPPQETQYF. CDR3 DNA sequence: TGCAGCGTCACAGGGACTAGCGGGAGCCCACCACAAGAGACCCAGTACTTC. Complete variable domain (other parts from reference TRBV29-1 and TRBJ2-5): SAVISQKPSRDICQRGTSLTIQCQVDSQVTMMFWYRQQPGQSLTLIATANQGSEATYESGFVIDKFPISRPNLTFSTLTVSNMSPEDSSIYLCSVTGTSGSPPQETQYFGPGTRLLVL.